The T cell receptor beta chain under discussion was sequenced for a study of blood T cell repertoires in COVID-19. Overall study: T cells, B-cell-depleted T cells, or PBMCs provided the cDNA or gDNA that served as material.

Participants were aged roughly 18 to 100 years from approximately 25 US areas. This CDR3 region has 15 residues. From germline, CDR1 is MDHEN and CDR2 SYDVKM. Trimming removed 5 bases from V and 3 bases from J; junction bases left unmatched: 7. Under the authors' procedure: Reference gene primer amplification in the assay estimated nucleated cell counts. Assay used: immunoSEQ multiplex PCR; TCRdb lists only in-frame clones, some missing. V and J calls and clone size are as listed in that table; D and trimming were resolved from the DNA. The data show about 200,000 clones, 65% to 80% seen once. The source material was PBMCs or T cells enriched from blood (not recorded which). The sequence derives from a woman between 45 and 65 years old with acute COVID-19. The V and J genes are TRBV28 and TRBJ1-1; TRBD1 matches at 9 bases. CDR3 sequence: CASSAPGQGHTEAFF. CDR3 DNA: TGTGCCAGCAGTGCACCGGGACAGGGACACACTGAAGCTTTCTTT.